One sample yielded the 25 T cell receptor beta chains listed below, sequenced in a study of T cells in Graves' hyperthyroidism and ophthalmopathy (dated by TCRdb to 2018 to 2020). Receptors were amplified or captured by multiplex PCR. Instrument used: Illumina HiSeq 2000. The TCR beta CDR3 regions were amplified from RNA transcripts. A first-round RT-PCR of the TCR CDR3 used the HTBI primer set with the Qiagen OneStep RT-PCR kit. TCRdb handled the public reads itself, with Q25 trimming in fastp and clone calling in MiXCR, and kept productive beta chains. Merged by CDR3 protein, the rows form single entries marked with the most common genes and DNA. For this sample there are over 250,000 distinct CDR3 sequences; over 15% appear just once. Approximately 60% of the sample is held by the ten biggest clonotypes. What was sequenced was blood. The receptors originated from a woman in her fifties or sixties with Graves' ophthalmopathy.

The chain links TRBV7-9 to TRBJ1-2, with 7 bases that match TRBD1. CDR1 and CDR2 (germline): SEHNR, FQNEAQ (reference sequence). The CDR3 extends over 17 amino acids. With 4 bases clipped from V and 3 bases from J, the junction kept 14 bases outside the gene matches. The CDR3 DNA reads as TGTGCCAGCAGCTCGACCACCGGGACAGAGAGGTACTATGGCTACACCTTC. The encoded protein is CASSSTTGTERYYGYTF.

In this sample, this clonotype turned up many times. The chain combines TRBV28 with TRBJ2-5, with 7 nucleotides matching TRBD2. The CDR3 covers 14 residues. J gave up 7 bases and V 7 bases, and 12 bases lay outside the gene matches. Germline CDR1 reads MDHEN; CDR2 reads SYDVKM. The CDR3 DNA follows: TGTGCCAGCATCGCTAGCGGAGCTGCAGGGACCCAGTACTTC. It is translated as CASIASGAAGTQYF.

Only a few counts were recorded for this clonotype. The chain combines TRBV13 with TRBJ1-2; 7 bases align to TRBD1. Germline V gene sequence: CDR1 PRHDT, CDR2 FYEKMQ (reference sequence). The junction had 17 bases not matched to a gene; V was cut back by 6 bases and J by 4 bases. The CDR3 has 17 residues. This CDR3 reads CASSSTPPGQRTYGYTF. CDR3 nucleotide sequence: TGTGCCAGCAGTTCAACCCCCCCGGGACAGAGAACCTATGGCTACACCTTC.

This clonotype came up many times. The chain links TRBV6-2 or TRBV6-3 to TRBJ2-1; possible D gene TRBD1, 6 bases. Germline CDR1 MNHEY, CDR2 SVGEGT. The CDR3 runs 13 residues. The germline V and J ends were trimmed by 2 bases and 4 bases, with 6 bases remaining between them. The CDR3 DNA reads TGTGCCAGCAGTTACGACAGGTACAATGAGCAGTTCTTC. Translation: CASSYDRYNEQFF.

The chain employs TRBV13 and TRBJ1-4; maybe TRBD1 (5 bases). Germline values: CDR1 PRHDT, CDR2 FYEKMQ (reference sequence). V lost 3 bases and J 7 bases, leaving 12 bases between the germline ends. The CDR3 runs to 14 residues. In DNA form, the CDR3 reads TGTGCCAGCAGCTTCGGTAGCACAGGTGAAAAACTGTTTTTT. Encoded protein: CASSFGSTGEKLFF.

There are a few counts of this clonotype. The CDR3 loop reads CASSRGAFYGYTF. DNA of the CDR3: TGTGCCAGCAGTCGGGGGGCCTTCTATGGCTACACCTTC. This chain links TRBV27 with TRBJ1-2; a weak D match, TRBD1 (6 bases). The germline CDR1 and CDR2 sequences are MNHEY and SMNVEV (reference sequence). CDR3 length equals 13 residues. Trimming left V 5 bases short and J 4 bases short, with 11 bases between.

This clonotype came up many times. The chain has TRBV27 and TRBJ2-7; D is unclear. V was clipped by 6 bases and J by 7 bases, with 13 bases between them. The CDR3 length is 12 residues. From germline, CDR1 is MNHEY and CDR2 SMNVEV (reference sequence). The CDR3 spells CASSPSRGEQYF. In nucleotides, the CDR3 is TGTGCCAGCAGCCCCTCCCGTGGGGAGCAGTACTTC.

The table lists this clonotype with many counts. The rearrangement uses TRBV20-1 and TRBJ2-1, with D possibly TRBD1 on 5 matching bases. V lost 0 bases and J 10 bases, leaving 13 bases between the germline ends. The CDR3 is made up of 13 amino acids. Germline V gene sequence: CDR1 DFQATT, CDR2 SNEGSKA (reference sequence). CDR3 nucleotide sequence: TGCAGTGCTAGAGAGAATACAGGTGGGGAGCAGTTCTTC. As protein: CSARENTGGEQFF.

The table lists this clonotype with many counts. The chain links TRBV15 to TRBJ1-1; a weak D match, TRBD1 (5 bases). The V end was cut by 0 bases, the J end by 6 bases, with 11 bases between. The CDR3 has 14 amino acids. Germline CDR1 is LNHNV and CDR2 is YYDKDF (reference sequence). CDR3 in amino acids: CATSRDTRQPEAFF. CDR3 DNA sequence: TGTGCCACCAGCAGAGATACCAGACAGCCTGAAGCTTTCTTT. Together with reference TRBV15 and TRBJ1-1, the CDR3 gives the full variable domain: DAMVIQNPRYQVTQFGKPVTLSCSQTLNHNVMYWYQQKSSQAPKLLFHYYDKDFNNEADTPDNFQSRRPNTSFCFLDIRSPGLGDTAMYLCATSRDTRQPEAFFGQGTRLTVV.

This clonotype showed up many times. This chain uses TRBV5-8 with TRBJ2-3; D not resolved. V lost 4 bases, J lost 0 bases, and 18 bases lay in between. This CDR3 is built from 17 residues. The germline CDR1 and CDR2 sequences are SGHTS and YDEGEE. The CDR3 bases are TGTGCCAGCAGCCCGTCCTTCGTGGGTACTAGCACAGATACGCAGTATTTT. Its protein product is CASSPSFVGTSTDTQYF.

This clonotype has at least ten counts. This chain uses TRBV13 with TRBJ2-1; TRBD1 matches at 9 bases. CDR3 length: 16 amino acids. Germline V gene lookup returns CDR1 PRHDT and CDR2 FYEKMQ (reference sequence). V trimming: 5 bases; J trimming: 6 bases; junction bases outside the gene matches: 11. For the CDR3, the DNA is TGTGCCAGCAGCCCAGCCGGACAGGGGCGAGTCAATGAGCAGTTCTTC. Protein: CASSPAGQGRVNEQFF.

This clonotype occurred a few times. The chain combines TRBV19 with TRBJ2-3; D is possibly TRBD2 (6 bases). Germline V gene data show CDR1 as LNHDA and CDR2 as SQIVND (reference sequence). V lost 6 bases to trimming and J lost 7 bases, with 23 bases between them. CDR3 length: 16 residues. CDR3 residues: CASSISAGLGVYTQYF. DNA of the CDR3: TGTGCCAGTAGCATCTCCGCGGGACTTGGAGTTTATACGCAGTATTTT.

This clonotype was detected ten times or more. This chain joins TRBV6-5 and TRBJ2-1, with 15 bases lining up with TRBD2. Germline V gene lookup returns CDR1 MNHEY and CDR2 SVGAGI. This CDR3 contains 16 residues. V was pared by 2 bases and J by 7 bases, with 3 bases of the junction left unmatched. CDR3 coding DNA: TGTGCCAGCAGTTACCGGACTAGCGGGGGGGAGAATGAGCAGTTCTTC. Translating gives CASSYRTSGGENEQFF.

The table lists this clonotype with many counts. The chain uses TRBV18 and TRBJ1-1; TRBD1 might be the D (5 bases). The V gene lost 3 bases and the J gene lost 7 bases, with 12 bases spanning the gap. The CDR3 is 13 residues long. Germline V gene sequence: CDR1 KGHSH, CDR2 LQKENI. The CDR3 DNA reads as TGTGCCAGCTCACCTCAACATAGGGGTGAAGCTTTCTTT. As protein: CASSPQHRGEAFF.

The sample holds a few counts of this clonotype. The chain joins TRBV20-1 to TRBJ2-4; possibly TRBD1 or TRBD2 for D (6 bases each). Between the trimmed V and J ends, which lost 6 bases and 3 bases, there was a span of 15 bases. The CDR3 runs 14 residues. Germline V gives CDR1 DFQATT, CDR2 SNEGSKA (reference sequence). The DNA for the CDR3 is TGCAGTGCAGAACCCGGAGGGGGCAAAAACATTCAGTACTTC. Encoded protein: CSAEPGGGKNIQYF.

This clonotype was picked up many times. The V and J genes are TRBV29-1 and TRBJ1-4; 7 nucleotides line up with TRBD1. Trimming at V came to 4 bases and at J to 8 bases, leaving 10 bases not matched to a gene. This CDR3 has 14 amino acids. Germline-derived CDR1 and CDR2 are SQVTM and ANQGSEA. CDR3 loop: CSVGPGQRAEKLFF. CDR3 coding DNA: TGCAGCGTTGGGCCGGGACAGAGGGCGGAAAAACTGTTTTTT.

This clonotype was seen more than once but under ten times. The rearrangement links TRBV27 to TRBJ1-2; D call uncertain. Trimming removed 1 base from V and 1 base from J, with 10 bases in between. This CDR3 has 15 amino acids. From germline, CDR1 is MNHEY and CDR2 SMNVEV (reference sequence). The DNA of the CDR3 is TGTGCCAGCAGTTTATGGGCGGATAATAACTATGGCTACACCTTC. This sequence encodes CASSLWADNNYGYTF.

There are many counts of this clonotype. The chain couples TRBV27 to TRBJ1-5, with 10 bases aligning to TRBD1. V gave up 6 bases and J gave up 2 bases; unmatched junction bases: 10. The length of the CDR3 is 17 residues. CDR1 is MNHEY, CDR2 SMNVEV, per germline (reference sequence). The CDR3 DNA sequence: TGTGCCAGCAGGAGCAAACCCGGGACAGGGGGCAATCAGCCCCAGCATTTT. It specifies CASRSKPGTGGNQPQHF.

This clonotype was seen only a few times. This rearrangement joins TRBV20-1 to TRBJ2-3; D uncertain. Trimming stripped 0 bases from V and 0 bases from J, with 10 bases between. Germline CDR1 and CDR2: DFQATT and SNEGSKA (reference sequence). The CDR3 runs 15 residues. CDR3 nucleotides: TGCAGTGCTAGAGATCCGGGTTACAGCACAGATACGCAGTATTTT. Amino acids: CSARDPGYSTDTQYF.

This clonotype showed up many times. The CDR3 region is CASSLDQAGYEQYF. The CDR3 coding sequence is TGTGCCAGCAGCTTAGATCAGGCGGGCTACGAGCAGTACTTC. This chain connects TRBV11-2 to TRBJ2-7; D possibly corresponds to TRBD2 (5 bases). The germline V gene has CDR1 SGHAT and CDR2 FQNNGV. Trimming shortened V by 0 bases and J by 3 bases, and 9 bases separated the two germline ends. The CDR3 totals 14 residues.

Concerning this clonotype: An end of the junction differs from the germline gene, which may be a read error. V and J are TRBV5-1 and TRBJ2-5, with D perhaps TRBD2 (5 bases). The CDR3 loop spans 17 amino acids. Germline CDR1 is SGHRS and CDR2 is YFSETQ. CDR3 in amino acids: CASSLARGRELQETQCF. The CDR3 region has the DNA TGCGCCAGCAGCTTGGCCCGGGGAAGGGAACTTCAAGAGACCCAGTGCTTC.

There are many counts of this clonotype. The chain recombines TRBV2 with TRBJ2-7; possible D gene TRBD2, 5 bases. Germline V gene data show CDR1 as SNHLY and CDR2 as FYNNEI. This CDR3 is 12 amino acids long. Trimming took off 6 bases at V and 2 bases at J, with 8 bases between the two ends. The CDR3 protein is CASRMEAYEQYF. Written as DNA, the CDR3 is TGTGCCAGCAGGATGGAGGCCTACGAGCAGTACTTC.

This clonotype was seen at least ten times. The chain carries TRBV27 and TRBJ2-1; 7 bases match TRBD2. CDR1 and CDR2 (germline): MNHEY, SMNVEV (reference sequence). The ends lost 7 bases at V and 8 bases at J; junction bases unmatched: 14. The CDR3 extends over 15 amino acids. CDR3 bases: TGTGCCAGCACCGAACTTTTGGGCGGGAGTGATGAGCAGTTCTTC. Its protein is CASTELLGGSDEQFF.

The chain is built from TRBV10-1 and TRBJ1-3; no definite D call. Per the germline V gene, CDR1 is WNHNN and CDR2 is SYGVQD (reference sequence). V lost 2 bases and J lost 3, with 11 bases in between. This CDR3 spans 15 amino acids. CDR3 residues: CASSENSGVGNTIYF. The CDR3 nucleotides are TGCGCCAGCAGTGAGAATTCCGGGGTTGGAAACACCATATATTTT.

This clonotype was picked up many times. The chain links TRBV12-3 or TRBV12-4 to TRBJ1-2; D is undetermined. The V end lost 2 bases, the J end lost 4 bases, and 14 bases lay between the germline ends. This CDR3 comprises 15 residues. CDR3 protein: CASSLNGRVGYGYTF. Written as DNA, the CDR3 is TGTGCCAGCAGTTTAAACGGCCGGGTTGGCTATGGCTACACCTTC.